The 2 T cell receptor beta chains presented below share a single source sample, sequenced in a study of blood T cells in healthy people across ages (dated by TCRdb to the mid-2010s). Library preparation used 5' RACE. The listed sequencing device is Illumina HiSeq 2500. The second PCR ran for about 7 to 11 cycles and used a J-beta primer mix along with a sample-barcoded 5' primer. TCRdb passed the public sequencing reads through fastp at Q25 and MiXCR, retaining productive beta sequences. A single entry per CDR3 protein holds the most common genes and DNA from its merged rows. This sample lists roughly 1.4 million distinct CDR3 sequences; roughly 64% were detected once. Over 6.5% of the sample comes from the top ten. The sequenced sample consisted of blood. The receptors shown here come from a man aged 18 to 30 in good health.

V is TRBV29-1 and J is TRBJ2-1, with 13 bases that match TRBD2. The CDR3 covers 18 residues. V was pared by 1 base and J by 8 bases, with 14 bases of the junction left unmatched. Germline V gene sequence: CDR1 SQVTM, CDR2 ANQGSEA. CDR3 sequence (DNA): TGCAGCGTTGAAGTAAGGATAATAGGACTAGCGGGAGACGATGAGCAGTTCTTC. As protein: CSVEVRIIGLAGDDEQFF.

The chain carries TRBV10-3 and TRBJ2-7; tentatively, D is TRBD2 (6 bases). Per germline, CDR1 ENHRY and CDR2 SYGVKD. This CDR3 region has 16 residues. The V end was cut by 4 bases, the J end by 0 bases, with 16 bases between. The CDR3 reads CAISAIGTLSSYEQYF. CDR3 DNA sequence: TGTGCCATCAGTGCAATCGGGACTTTGAGCTCCTACGAGCAGTACTTC.